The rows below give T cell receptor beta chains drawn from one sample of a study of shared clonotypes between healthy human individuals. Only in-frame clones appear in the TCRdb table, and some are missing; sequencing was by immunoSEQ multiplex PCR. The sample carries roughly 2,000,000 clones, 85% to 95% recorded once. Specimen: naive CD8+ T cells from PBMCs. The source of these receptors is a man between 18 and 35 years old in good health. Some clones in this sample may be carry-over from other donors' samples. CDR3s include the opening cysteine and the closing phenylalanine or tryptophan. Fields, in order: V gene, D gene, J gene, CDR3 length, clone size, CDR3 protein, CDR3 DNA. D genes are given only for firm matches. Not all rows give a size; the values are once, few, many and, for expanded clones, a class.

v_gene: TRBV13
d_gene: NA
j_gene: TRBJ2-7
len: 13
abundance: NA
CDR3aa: CASSLGSGYEQYF
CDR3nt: TGTGCCAGCAGCTTAGGATCAGGGTACGAGCAGTACTTC

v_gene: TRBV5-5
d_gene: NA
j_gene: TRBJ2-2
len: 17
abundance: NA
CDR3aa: CASSFLRTVANTGELFF
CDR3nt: TGTGCCAGCAGCTTCCTAAGGACTGTCGCGAACACCGGGGAGCTGTTTTTT

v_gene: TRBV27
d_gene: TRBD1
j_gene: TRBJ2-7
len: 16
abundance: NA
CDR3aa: CASSLLMGQGAYEQYF
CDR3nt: TGTGCCAGCAGTTTATTGATGGGACAGGGTGCCTACGAGCAGTACTTC

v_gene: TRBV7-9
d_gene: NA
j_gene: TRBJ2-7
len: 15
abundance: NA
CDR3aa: CASSFGSGLSYEQYF
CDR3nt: TGTGCCAGCAGCTTCGGATCGGGGCTCTCCTACGAGCAGTACTTC

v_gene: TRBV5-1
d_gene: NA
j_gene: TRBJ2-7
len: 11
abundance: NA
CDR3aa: CASTEGYEQYF
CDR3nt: TGCGCCAGCACCGAGGGTTACGAGCAGTACTTC

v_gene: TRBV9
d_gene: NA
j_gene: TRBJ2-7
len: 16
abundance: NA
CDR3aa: CASSVDGGASSYEQYF
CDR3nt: TGTGCCAGCAGCGTAGACGGCGGGGCAAGCTCCTACGAGCAGTACTTC

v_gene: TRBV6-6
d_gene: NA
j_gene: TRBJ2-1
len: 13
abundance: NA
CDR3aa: CASAVSSYNEQFF
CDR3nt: TGTGCCAGCGCGGTGAGCTCCTACAATGAGCAGTTCTTC

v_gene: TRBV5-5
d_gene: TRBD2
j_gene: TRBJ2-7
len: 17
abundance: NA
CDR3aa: CASSGGTSGRTTYEQYF
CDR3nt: TGTGCCAGCAGCGGCGGGACTAGCGGGCGTACTACCTACGAGCAGTACTTC

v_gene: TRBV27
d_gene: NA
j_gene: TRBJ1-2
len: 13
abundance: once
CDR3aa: CASTPGGGYGYTF
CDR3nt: TGTGCCAGCACCCCCGGTGGGGGCTATGGCTACACCTTC

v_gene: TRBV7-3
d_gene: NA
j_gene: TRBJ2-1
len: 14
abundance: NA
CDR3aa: CASSPTGTGNEQFF
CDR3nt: TGTGCCAGCAGCCCCACAGGGACCGGTAATGAGCAGTTCTTC

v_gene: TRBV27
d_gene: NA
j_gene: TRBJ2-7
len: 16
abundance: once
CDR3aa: CASSFSVGERSDEQYF
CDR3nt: TGTGCCAGCAGTTTCTCCGTGGGGGAGAGATCCGACGAGCAGTACTTC

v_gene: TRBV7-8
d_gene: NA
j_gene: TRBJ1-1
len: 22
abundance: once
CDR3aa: CASSLGLRPGEGPPEGHTEAFF
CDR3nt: TGTGCCAGCAGCTTAGGGTTACGACCTGGCGAGGGGCCTCCGGAAGGTCACACTGAAGCTTTCTTT

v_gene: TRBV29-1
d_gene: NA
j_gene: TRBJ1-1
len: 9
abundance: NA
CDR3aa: CSVGSEAFF
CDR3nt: TGCAGCGTGGGGAGTGAAGCTTTCTTT

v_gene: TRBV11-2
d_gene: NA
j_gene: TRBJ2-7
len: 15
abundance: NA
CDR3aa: CASSLRPGLAWEQYF
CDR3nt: TGTGCCAGCAGCTTAAGACCGGGACTTGCTTGGGAGCAGTACTTC

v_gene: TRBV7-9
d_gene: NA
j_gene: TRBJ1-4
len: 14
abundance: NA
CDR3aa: CASSTVASNEKLFF
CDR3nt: TGTGCCAGCAGCACCGTCGCGTCTAATGAAAAACTGTTTTTT

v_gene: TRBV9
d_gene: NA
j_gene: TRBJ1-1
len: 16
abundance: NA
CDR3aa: CASSGSRDILNTEAFF
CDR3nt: TGTGCCAGCAGCGGGAGCCGGGACATATTGAACACTGAAGCTTTCTTT

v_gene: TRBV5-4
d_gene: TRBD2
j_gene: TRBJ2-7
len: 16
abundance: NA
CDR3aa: CASSFRREVTGSEQYF
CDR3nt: TGTGCCAGCAGCTTTCGGCGGGAGGTGACGGGGTCCGAGCAGTACTTC

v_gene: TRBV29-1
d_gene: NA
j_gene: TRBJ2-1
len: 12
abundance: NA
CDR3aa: CSVRGFFGEQFF
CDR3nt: TGCAGCGTTCGCGGTTTTTTTGGTGAGCAGTTCTTC

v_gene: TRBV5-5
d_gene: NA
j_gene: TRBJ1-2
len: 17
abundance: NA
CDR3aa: CASSNPGTITLGSGYTF
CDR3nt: TGTGCCAGCAGCAATCCCGGGACTATAACGTTAGGGAGTGGCTACACCTTC

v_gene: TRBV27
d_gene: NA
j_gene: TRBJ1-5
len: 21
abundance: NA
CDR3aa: CASNLRSFFSLPGWGNQPQHF
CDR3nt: TGTGCCAGTAACCTAAGGTCCTTTTTCTCCCTTCCTGGATGGGGCAATCAGCCCCAGCATTTT

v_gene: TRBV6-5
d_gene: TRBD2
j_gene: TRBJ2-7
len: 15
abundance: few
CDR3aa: CASSYGTSGEYEQYF
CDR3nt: TGTGCCAGCAGTTACGGGACTAGCGGAGAATACGAGCAGTACTTC

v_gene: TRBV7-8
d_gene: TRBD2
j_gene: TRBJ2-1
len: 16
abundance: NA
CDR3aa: CASSAGLAGGYNEQFF
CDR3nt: TGTGCCAGCAGCGCGGGACTAGCGGGGGGCTACAATGAGCAGTTCTTC

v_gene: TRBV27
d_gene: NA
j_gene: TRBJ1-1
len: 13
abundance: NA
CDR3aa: CASSVGANTEAFF
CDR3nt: TGTGCCAGCAGTGTAGGGGCGAACACTGAAGCTTTCTTT

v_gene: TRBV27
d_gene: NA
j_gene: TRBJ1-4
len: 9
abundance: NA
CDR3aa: CATIHSLFF
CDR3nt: TGTGCCACCATTCATTCGCTGTTTTTT

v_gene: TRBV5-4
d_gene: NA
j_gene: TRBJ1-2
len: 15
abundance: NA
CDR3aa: CASSLRGAPIYGYTF
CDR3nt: TGTGCCAGCAGCTTACGAGGGGCCCCAATTTATGGCTACACCTTC

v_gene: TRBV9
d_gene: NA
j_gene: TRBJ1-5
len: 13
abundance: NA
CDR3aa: CASSALTNQPQHF
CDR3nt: TGTGCCAGCAGCGCGCTGACAAATCAGCCCCAGCATTTT